Below, 15 T cell receptor beta chains from the same sample are listed, as sequenced in a study of blood T cell repertoires in COVID-19. The data were produced by immunoSEQ multiplex PCR, yet TCRdb's version contains in-frame clones alone and is incomplete. The sample holds about 140,000 clones, roughly 80% seen once. The sequenced sample consisted of PBMCs or T cells enriched from blood (not recorded which). The receptors shown here come from a man in his forties with acute COVID-19.

The V and J genes are TRBV16 and TRBJ1-1, with D unresolved. With 4 bases removed from V and 2 bases from J, the gap between germline ends came to 14 bases. This CDR3 is built from 15 residues. Germline values: CDR1 KGHSY, CDR2 FQNENV. DNA of the CDR3: TGTGCCAGCAGCCCCCTTTACGGACTCAACACTGAAGCTTTCTTT. Translating it yields CASSPLYGLNTEAFF.

The chain is built from TRBV28 and TRBJ2-3; D remains unclear. V was shortened by 1 base and J by 1 base, with 6 bases between the two germline ends. This CDR3 spans 14 amino acids. The germline V gene encodes CDR1 MDHEN and CDR2 SYDVKM. CDR3 amino acids: CASSLSSGTDTQYF. CDR3 in DNA: TGTGCCAGCAGTTTATCGTCTGGCACAGATACGCAGTATTTT.

This clone was detected only a few times. The chain employs TRBV3-1 (or the pseudogene TRBV3-2) and TRBJ2-3, with 8 bases lining up with TRBD2. The CDR3 length is 15 residues. V gave up 5 bases and J gave up 5 bases; unmatched junction bases: 9. CDR1 LGHDT and CDR2 YNNKEL come from the germline V gene (reference sequence). CDR3 sequence (DNA): TGTGCCAGCAGCTACCGGGAGGGCGGAGTAGATACGCAGTATTTT. This encodes CASSYREGGVDTQYF.

The V call is TRBV7-2, the J call TRBJ1-3; 7 positions match TRBD1. The V segment lost 4 bases and the J segment 2 bases; nucleotides outside the gene matches: 8. CDR3 length: 16 residues. Germline CDR1 and CDR2: SGHTA and FQGNSA. The CDR3 sequence: CASSWTTGTAGNTIYF. CDR3 nucleotides: TGTGCCAGCAGCTGGACTACCGGGACAGCTGGAAACACCATATATTTT.

The chain recombines TRBV5-1 with TRBJ1-1; 11 bases agree with TRBD1. There are 15 residues in the CDR3. V was pared by 4 bases and J by 1 base, with 3 bases of the junction left unmatched. Germline CDR1 reads SGHRS; CDR2 reads YFSETQ. The CDR3 bases are TGCGCCAGCAGCGCGGGACAGGGGGAGAACACTGAAGCTTTCTTT. Translating it yields CASSAGQGENTEAFF.

This chain connects TRBV3-1 (or the pseudogene TRBV3-2) to TRBJ2-1, with TRBD2 matching 12 bases. The V gene's germline CDR1 is LGHDT and CDR2 YNNKEL (reference sequence). CDR3 length: 15 amino acids. V lost 3 bases, J lost 10 bases, and 7 bases stayed unmatched. DNA of the CDR3: TGTGCCAGCAGCCAGAGCCTAGCGGGGGGGCGAGAGCAGTTCTTC. It yields the protein CASSQSLAGGREQFF.

The chain combines TRBV6-5 with TRBJ1-1; D is possibly TRBD1 (6 bases). CDR3 length: 14 amino acids. Trimming removed 5 bases from V and 8 bases from J, with 18 bases in between. Germline CDR1 reads MNHEY; CDR2 reads SVGAGI. The CDR3 loop reads CASSRTAAFIEAFF. The CDR3 DNA is TGTGCCAGCAGTAGGACAGCCGCATTTATAGAAGCTTTCTTT.

The chain is built from TRBV30 and TRBJ2-2; D not resolved. Per germline, CDR1 GTSNPN and CDR2 SVGIG (reference sequence). Deletions cut 0 bases from V and 4 bases from J, with 9 bases between. The CDR3 length is 14 residues. Written as DNA, the CDR3 is TGTGCCTGGAGTGTAAACTCCGGCACCGGGGAGCTGTTTTTT. This translates into CAWSVNSGTGELFF.

V is TRBV7-6 and J is TRBJ2-2; weak D call: TRBD1 (6 bases). V was trimmed by 0 bases and J by 4 bases, leaving 12 bases between them. Germline V CDR1 and CDR2: SGHVS, FNYEAQ. CDR3 length: 16 amino acids. CDR3 DNA sequence: TGTGCCAGCAGCTTAGCTCAGGGGCGATTCACCGGGGAGCTGTTTTTT. Its protein product is CASSLAQGRFTGELFF.

The V gene is TRBV5-4, the J gene TRBJ2-3; no clear D gene. V lost 5 bases and J 0 bases, leaving 25 bases between the germline ends. The CDR3 contains 19 residues. The germline V gene has CDR1 SGHNT and CDR2 YYREEE (reference sequence). CDR3 DNA sequence: TGTGCCAGCAGACCGGCACAGCCGACACCCGGTGAAAGCACAGATACGCAGTATTTT. Protein sequence: CASRPAQPTPGESTDTQYF. The variable domain in full, completed from reference TRBV5-4 and TRBJ2-3, reads ETGVTQSPTHLIKTRGQQVTLRCSSQSGHNTVSWYQQALGQGPQFIFQYYREEENGRGNFPPRFSGLQFPNYSSELNVNALELDDSALYLCASRPAQPTPGESTDTQYFGPGTRLTVL.

This chain links TRBV30 with TRBJ1-1, with D unclear. The length of the CDR3 is 12 residues. Germline CDR1 is GTSNPN and CDR2 is SVGIG (reference sequence). The V end lost 4 bases, the J end lost 4 bases, and 10 bases lay between the germline ends. CDR3 bases: TGTGCCTGGATACCCGGCGGCACTGAAGCTTTCTTT. Translated: CAWIPGGTEAFF.

The V call is TRBV6-6, the J call TRBJ1-2; 8 bases are shared with TRBD1. V shed 5 bases, J shed 0 bases, and the junction held 8 bases outside the gene matches. Germline V CDR1 and CDR2: MNHNY, SVGAGI (reference sequence). CDR3 length: 16 residues. The chain's CDR3 is CASSRLGQATNYGYTF. CDR3 bases: TGTGCCAGCAGTCGACTGGGACAGGCAACTAACTATGGCTACACCTTC.

The CDR3, as DNA: TGTGCCAGCAGCTTAATCGTGTACGCGGGACTAGCGCAACACTACGAGCAGTACTTC. The encoded protein is CASSLIVYAGLAQHYEQYF. The chain joins TRBV7-2 to TRBJ2-7, with 10 bases matching TRBD2. CDR3 length: 19 residues. V lost 2 bases, J lost 3 bases, and 16 bases stayed unmatched. Germline CDR1 is SGHTA and CDR2 is FQGNSA.

This clone came up once. The rearrangement uses TRBV24-1 and TRBJ2-5; 8 bases are shared with TRBD2. V trimming: 1 base; J trimming: 4 bases; junction bases outside the gene matches: 1. Germline CDR1 and CDR2: KGHDR and SFDVKD. This CDR3 region has 14 residues. CDR3 nucleotide sequence: TGTGCCACCAGTGATTTCGGGGGGGCAGAGACCCAGTACTTC. It encodes CATSDFGGAETQYF.

The chain combines TRBV9 with TRBJ1-1, with 9 bases lining up with TRBD1. The CDR3 is 15 residues long. Losses at the gene ends were 0 bases for V and 5 bases for J; bases not matched to a gene: 5. Germline V gene lookup returns CDR1 SGDLS and CDR2 YYNGEE. CDR3 region: CASSVGTGVLTEAFF. CDR3 nucleotides: TGTGCCAGCAGCGTAGGGACAGGGGTATTGACTGAAGCTTTCTTT. Full variable domain (rest looked up from reference TRBV9 and TRBJ1-1): DSGVTQTPKHLITATGQRVTLRCSPRSGDLSVYWYQQSLDQGLQFLIQYYNGEERAKGNILERFSAQQFPDLHSELNLSSLELGDSALYFCASSVGTGVLTEAFFGQGTRLTVV.